The present T cell receptor beta chain was sequenced within a study of T-cell reconstitution after alpha-beta-depleted transplantation in children (dated by TCRdb to 2016 to 2017). For the wider study: T-cell immune reconstitution after TCRalphabeta/CD19-depleted allogeneic hematopoietic cell transplantation in children was quantitatively tracked in the study by means of TCR repertoire profiling. Broad study findings and their caveats: The high TCRbeta diversity at day 60 in some patients was ascribed to recipient T cells and intrathymic progenitors that had survived conditioning. Hyperexpanded clone frequencies declined over subsequent months; after one year, T-cell counts and TCRbeta diversity were mostly attributed to newly produced T cells. The apparently early recovery of alphabetaT-cell counts about two months after transplant reportedly depended on only several hundred rapidly expanded clones that came from non-depleted graft cells.

Libraries were prepared through PCR. The instrument was an Illumina HiSeq 2500. TCR library preparation used molecular barcoding, with unique molecular identifiers applied to normalize quantification of the TCRbeta repertoire. TCRdb reprocessed the public reads (quality trimming at Q25 with fastp, clone calling with MiXCR) and kept in-frame beta chains. Rows are combined by CDR3 protein, so each entry shows the most common genes and DNA. This sample holds 300,000 to 400,000 distinct CDR3 sequences; roughly 15% were observed only once. The top ten clones comprise roughly 40% of the sample. The CDR1 and CDR2 encoded by the germline V gene are SGHVS and FQNEAQ. Counted from cysteine to phenylalanine, this CDR3 has 14 amino acids. CDR3 DNA only is kept here, 42 bases in frame from base 1. Here V drops 5 bases and J drops 7 bases, and the junction holds 8 bases not matched to any gene. The sample's treatment or condition label, in plain terms: allogeneic hematopoietic cell transplantation with graft depleted of TCRalphabeta T cells and CD19 B cells. The transplant recipients were children given TCRalphabeta/CD19-depleted allogeneic hematopoietic cell grafts.

Notes on this clonotype: Its antigen is not yet known. No much larger clone exists at a distance of one base, and base qualities are not known.

This receptor was obtained from a male patient between 2 and 10 years old who had a stem cell transplant for acute lymphoblastic leukemia, so the T cells may come from the graft donor. The material sequenced was PBMCs, mostly from graft donor cells, taken 360 days after TCRalphabeta/CD19-depleted stem cell transplant. The chain is encoded by TRBV7-8 joined to TRBJ2-1; TRBD1 fits 7 bases in the junction. CDR3 region: CASSRDRVFNEQFF. The DNA sequence is TGTGCCAGCAGCAGAGACAGGGTCTTTAATGAGCAGTTCTTC.